Each of the 3 T cell receptor beta chains below was sequenced from the same sample in a study of blood T cell repertoires in COVID-19. TCRdb's table, derived via immunoSEQ multiplex PCR, lists solely in-frame clones and lacks some. The sample shows 120,000 to 150,000 clones, roughly 84% of them seen only once. Input material: PBMCs or T cells enriched from blood (not recorded which). The receptors come from a woman aged 45-60 years who had been exposed to COVID-19.

The chain uses TRBV6-2 or TRBV6-3 and TRBJ2-5; 8 positions agree with TRBD2. The V segment lost 1 base and the J segment 5 bases; nucleotides outside the gene matches: 3. The CDR3 consists of 14 residues. In germline, CDR1 is MNHEY, CDR2 SVGEGT. CDR3 protein: CASSYFGGGETQYF. The CDR3 bases are TGTGCCAGCAGTTACTTTGGCGGGGGGGAGACCCAGTACTTC.

The chain carries TRBV9 and TRBJ1-1; D gene unclear. The CDR3 is 14 residues long. The V gene lost 0 bases and the J gene lost 4 bases, with 10 bases spanning the gap. The V gene's germline CDR1 is SGDLS and CDR2 YYNGEE. The CDR3: CASSVAGGFTEAFF. CDR3 sequence (DNA): TGTGCCAGCAGCGTAGCGGGAGGATTCACTGAAGCTTTCTTT.

The chain has TRBV29-1 and TRBJ1-5; D gene uncertain. CDR1 and CDR2 (germline): SQVTM, ANQGSEA. V lost 4 bases and J lost 5, with 12 bases in between. The CDR3 is 13 amino acids. The CDR3 coding sequence is TGCAGCGTTGCCAGCGGAATCGATCAGCCCCAGCATTTT. Protein sequence: CSVASGIDQPQHF.